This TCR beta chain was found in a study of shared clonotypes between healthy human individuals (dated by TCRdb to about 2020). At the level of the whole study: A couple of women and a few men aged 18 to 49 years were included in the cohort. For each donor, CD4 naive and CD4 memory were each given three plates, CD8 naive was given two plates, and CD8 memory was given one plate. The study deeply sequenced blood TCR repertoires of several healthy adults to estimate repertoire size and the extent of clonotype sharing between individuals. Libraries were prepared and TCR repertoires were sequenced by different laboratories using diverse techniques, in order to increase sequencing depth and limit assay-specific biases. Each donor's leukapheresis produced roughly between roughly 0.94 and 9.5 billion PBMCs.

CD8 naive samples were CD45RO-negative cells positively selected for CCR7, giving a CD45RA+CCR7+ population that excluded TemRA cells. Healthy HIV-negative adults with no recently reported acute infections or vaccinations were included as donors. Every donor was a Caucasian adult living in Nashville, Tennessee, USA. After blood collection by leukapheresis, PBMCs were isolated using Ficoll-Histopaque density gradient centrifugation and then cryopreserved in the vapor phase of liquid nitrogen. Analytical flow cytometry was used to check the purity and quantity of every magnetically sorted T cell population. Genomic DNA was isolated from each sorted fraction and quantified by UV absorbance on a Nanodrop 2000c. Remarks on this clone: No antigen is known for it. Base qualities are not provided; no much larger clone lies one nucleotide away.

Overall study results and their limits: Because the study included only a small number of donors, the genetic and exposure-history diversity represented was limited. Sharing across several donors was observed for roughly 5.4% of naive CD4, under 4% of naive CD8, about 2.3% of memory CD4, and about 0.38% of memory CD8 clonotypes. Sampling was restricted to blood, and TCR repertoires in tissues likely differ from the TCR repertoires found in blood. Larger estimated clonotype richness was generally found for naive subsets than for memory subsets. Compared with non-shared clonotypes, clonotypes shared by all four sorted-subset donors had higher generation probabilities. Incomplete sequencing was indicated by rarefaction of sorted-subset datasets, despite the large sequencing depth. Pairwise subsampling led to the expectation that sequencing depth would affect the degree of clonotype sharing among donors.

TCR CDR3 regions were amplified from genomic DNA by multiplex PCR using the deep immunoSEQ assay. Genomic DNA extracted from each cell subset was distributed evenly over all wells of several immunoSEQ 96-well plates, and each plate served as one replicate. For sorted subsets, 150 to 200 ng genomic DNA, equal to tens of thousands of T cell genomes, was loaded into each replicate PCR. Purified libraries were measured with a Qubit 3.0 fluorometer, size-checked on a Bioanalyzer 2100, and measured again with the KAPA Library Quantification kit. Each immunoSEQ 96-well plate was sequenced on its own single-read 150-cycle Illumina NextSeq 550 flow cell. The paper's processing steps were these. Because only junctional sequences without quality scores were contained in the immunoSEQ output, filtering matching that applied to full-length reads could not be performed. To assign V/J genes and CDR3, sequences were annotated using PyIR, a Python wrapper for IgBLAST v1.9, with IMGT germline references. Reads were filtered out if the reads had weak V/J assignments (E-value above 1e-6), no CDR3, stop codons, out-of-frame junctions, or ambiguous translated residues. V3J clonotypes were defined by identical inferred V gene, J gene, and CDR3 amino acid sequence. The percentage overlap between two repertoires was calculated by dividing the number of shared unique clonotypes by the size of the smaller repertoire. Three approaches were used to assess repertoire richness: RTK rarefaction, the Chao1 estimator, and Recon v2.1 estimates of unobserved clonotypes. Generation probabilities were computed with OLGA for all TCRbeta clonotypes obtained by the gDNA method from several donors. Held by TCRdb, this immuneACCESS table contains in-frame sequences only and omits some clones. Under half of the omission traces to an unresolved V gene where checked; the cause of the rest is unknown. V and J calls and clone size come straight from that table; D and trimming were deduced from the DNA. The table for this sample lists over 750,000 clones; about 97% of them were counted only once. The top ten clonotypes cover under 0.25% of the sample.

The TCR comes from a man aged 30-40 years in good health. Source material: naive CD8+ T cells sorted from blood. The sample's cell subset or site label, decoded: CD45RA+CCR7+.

Here the CDR3 is given as CASSLPTSAHNEQFF. The DNA is TGTGCCAGCAGCCTCCCGACTAGCGCCCACAATGAGCAGTTCTTC. The chain was built from TRBV7-9 and TRBJ2-1; TRBD2 agrees with 8 junctional bases. Unmatched junction bases come to 8, with V trimmed by 5 bases and J by 5 bases. CDR1 and CDR2 were assigned from the germline V gene (reference sequence) as SEHNR and FQNEAQ. Taken from cysteine to phenylalanine, the CDR3 has 15 residues. CDR3 DNA is the only sequence kept; it has 45 bases, read in frame from the first base.